This T cell receptor (beta chain) is from a study of a mutant IDH1 vaccine in newly diagnosed glioma. Study summary: Vaccines were begun 4-6 weeks after radiotherapy alone, or with temozolomide cycles. An approximately 62% male, about 38% female split and a mean age of roughly 37 years characterized treated patients.

The CDR3 sequence is 16 residues long. Germline assignment: CDR1 LGHNA and CDR2 YNFKEQ. V dropped 1 base and J dropped 3; count of bases not matched to a gene: 5. Time point reported: week 23, last vaccination. A 20-mer mutant IDH1 peptide at 300 ug was injected subcutaneously with topical imiquimod. Some clones are missing from TCRdb's copy, which holds only in-frame ones; the method was immunoSEQ multiplex PCR. The sample holds approximately 79,000 clones, about 85% seen once. A remark on this clone: Its antigen is unidentified.

Source: PBMCs, taken from a glioma patient whose treatment included an IDH1 peptide vaccine. The chain employs TRBV4-2 and TRBJ2-5; 10 bases match TRBD2. The TCR was taken from a woman aged 45-60 years with glioma. CDR3 DNA: TGTGCCAGCAGCCAAGGTAGAGGACTAGCGGAAGAGACCCAGTACTTC. The encoded protein is CASSQGRGLAEETQYF.